This TCR beta chain was sequenced during a study of blood T cell repertoires in COVID-19. Study summary: Some COVID-19 samples were acute and others convalescent; all came from the United States, Italy and Spain. PBMCs, B-cell-depleted T cells, or T cells were the source of the cDNA or gDNA that made up the material.

The authors' processing: Cell counts per sample came from amplifying reference gene primers. Assay used: immunoSEQ multiplex PCR; TCRdb lists only in-frame clones, some missing. Clone size and V and J calls were adopted from that table, with D and trimming inferred from the DNA. The table has 200,000 to 250,000 clones, 84% seen once. Germline loops: CDR1 MDHEN, CDR2 SYDVKM. This CDR3 has 16 residues. With 8 bases removed from V and 0 bases from J, the gap between germline ends came to 19 bases. The rearrangement uses TRBV28 and TRBJ1-2, with D possibly matching TRBD1 (6 bases). The origin of this receptor is a man aged 45-65 years with active or convalescent COVID-19. Sequencing was carried out using peripheral blood. CDR3 amino acids: CASSAPGQITNYGYTF. The CDR3 bases are TGTGCCAGCTCCGCCCCCGGACAGATAACTAACTATGGCTACACCTTC.